This TCR beta chain came from a study of blood T cell repertoires in COVID-19. TCRdb's table, derived via immunoSEQ multiplex PCR, lists solely in-frame clones and lacks some. The sample lists about 170,000 clones; around 83% were seen once. Germline CDR1 is KGHSH and CDR2 is LQKENI. V lost 3 bases and J lost 6; bases outside the gene matches: 4. The CDR3 sequence is 13 residues long. The rearrangement joins TRBV18 to TRBJ1-2; 7 nucleotides align to TRBD1. The sequence was collected from a woman between 45 and 60 years old in a cohort exposed to, infected with or recovered from COVID-19 (not recorded which). Sequencing input: PBMCs or T cells enriched from blood (not recorded which). CDR3 region: CASSPGQLNGYTF. CDR3 nucleotides: TGTGCCAGCTCACCGGGACAGCTAAATGGCTACACCTTC.